The present TCR beta chain was sequenced within a study of cytomegalovirus exposure and HLA in healthy donors. The ends lost 2 bases at V and 5 bases at J; junction bases unmatched: 3. The germline V gene has CDR1 SEHNR and CDR2 FQNEAQ (reference sequence). CDR3 size: 14 residues. Use of 60 Vbeta and 13 Jbeta primers characterized the PCR. Clones were read by immunoSEQ multiplex PCR, and TCRdb kept only the in-frame ones, dropping some. The table shows approximately 190,000 clones, with 80% occurring only once. The sample consisted of PBMCs. The receptor was derived from a man aged 40-55 years in good health and CMV-seropositive. V usage is TRBV7-9 and J usage is TRBJ1-5, with TRBD1 matching 7 bases. CDR3: CASSLITGDQPQHF. As DNA, the CDR3 is TGTGCCAGCAGCTTAATCACAGGGGATCAGCCCCAGCATTTT.